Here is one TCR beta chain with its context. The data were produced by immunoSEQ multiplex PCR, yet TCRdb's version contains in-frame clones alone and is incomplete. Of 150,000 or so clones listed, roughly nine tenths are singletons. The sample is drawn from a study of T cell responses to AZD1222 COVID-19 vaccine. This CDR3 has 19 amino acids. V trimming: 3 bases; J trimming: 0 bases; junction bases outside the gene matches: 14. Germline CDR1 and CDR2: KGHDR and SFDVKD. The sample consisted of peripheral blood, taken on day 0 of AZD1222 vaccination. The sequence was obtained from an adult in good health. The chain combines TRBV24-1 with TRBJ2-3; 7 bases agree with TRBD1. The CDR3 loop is CATSDPRPPGQRSTDTQYF. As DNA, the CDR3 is TGTGCCACCAGTGATCCCAGACCTCCGGGACAGAGGAGCACAGATACGCAGTATTTT.